This TCR beta chain was identified in a study of OX40 agonist ivuxolimab in advanced cancers. Notes on the research overall: The costimulatory receptor OX40 (CD134) was targeted by ivuxolimab, a fully human IgG2 agonistic monoclonal antibody. Intravenous ivuxolimab was administered to patients every 2 weeks at six dose levels: 0.01, 0.1, 0.3, 1.5, 3 and 10 mg/kg. A male proportion of under 85% and a mean age of approximately 60 years, ranging from 23 to 79, were recorded for the dose-escalation cohort. Of the approximately 53 patients in dose escalation, about 20 had hepatocellular carcinoma, some 15 had melanoma, 9 had renal cell carcinoma and 9 had head and neck cancer. The paper covers the monotherapy dose-escalation part of the phase I ivuxolimab trial, which included N ≈ 50 patients. Partial responses occurred in three dose-escalation patients, of whom one had hepatocellular carcinoma and two had cutaneous melanoma. Peripheral TCRbeta sequencing aimed to test whether ivuxolimab altered TCR sequence diversity and caused clonal T-cell expansion. Patients were allowed to have had prior anti-PD-1, anti-PD-L1 or anti-CTLA-4 therapy, and 40% of the dose-escalation patients had been treated with checkpoint inhibitors. The research as a whole found: Low levels of normalized T-cell clonal expansion were also seen in some patients who did not respond. On average, CD8+ T cells showed more expanded clones than CD4+ T cells after ivuxolimab. At doses from 0.1 to 3.0 mg/kg, clonal expansion was seen in both CD4+ and CD8+ blood T cells between baseline and week 6. In the 0.1-3.0 mg/kg groups, partial responders were among the patients with the lowest normalized peripheral clonal expansion, particularly in CD8+ T cells. Antigen specificity was not determined for the clonally expanded peripheral T cells.

The trial excluded patients who had a history of autoimmune disease or were on systemic immunosuppression. In every dose cohort, peripheral blood was drawn for TCR sequencing at baseline, cycle 4 day 1, and cycle 7 day 1. Samples came from an open-label, multicenter, first-in-human phase I dose-escalation trial of ivuxolimab. The trial enrolled adults with locally advanced or metastatic head and neck squamous cell, hepatocellular, melanoma or renal cell carcinoma. CD4+ and CD8+ T cells were sorted separately from peripheral blood before TCR sequencing. CDR1 and CDR2 were assigned from the germline V gene (reference sequence) as SEHNR and FQNEAQ. V is clipped by 2 bases and J by 1 base, and the sequence between their germline boundaries is 5 bases long. The CDR3 goes from the cysteine to the phenylalanine over 13 residues. Left in the record is the CDR3 DNA by itself, 39 bases read in frame from the first base.

To sequence the TCRbeta CDR3 region, genomic DNA was isolated from the sorted cells. The immunoSEQ Assay was used for sequencing of TCRbeta CDR3 regions. Sourced from immuneACCESS, this table was stored by TCRdb with only in-frame sequences that have V and J called. A share of the clones is absent; for the studies checked, an unresolved V gene accounts for under half, and the remainder has no known explanation. Within this sample are tens of thousands of clones, with 80% to 90% of them counted one time only. 2% to 2.5% of the sample belongs to the ten largest clones. Concerning this clone: The antigen it recognizes is unknown. Qualities for individual bases were not recorded, and no much larger clone is one base off.

The sequence came from an adult with an advanced solid tumor such as melanoma, head and neck, liver or kidney cancer. This chain joins TRBV7-9 to TRBJ2-5, with the D gene not confidently named. The sample in question was CD4+ or CD8+ T cells sorted from blood, obtained in a trial of the OX40 agonist ivuxolimab. At the DNA level, the sequence is TGTGCCAGCAGCTTATTAATCCAAGAGACCCAGTACTTC. This translates into CASSLLIQETQYF.